Sequencing of this T cell receptor beta chain was carried out in a study of spatial heterogeneity in lung cancer. Study overall: Counts of TCR transcripts in tumor regions tracked strongly with a T cell module score that came from matched bulk RNA-seq. Raw reads contained each unique TCR and UMI combination more than ten times on average. Study-wide points: In tumors, expanded intratumoral alpha and beta TCR counts tracked mutation counts. Coverage was estimated at around 7.3% of tumor T cells for alpha chains and approximately 14% for beta chains.

Many counts were recorded for this clonotype. Antigen unknown. This CDR3 has 15 amino acids. Germline lookup yields CDR1 SGHTA and CDR2 FQGNSA. V gave up 1 base and J gave up 6 bases, with 16 bases separating them. Time point meaning: sample taken at primary tumor resection. Samples were donated by 72 untreated early-stage non-small cell lung cancer patients. Using its own MiXCR run on the 5' RACE reads, TCRdb lists one record per CDR3 protein. Of about 20,000 distinct CDR3 sequences listed, about 7.5% were seen once; the top ten hold roughly 25%. The TCR originated in a male donor with early-stage non-small cell lung cancer. V is TRBV7-2 and J is TRBJ2-7, with D possibly TRBD1 on 6 matching bases. This sample comprised lung tumor tissue, obtained at surgery. As DNA, the CDR3 is TGTGCCAGCAGCTTAGAAATAGGGGGTCGGGGCGAGCAGTACTTC. Residues: CASSLEIGGRGEQYF.